What follows describes a single T cell receptor beta chain. The antigen remains unidentified. These data belong to a study of cytomegalovirus exposure and HLA in healthy donors. This CDR3 has 15 residues. Germline V CDR1 and CDR2: MNHEY, SVGAGI. J lost 9 bases, V lost 0 bases, and 1 base had no gene match. Overall study findings and caveats: For most TCR beta V segments, an earlier analysis put the productive rate at about 87% or about 30% of the time. Apparent HLA restriction characterized most CMV-associated TCR beta chains in a later analysis.

The PCR had 60 Vbeta and 13 Jbeta primers. TCRdb's table, derived via immunoSEQ multiplex PCR, lists solely in-frame clones and lacks some. The profile shows about 150,000 clones, roughly 79% of them singletons. Sequencing input: PBMCs. V gene TRBV6-5 combines with J gene TRBJ1-6, with 11 bases fitting TRBD1. The source of this sequence is a male donor in good health and CMV-seronegative. DNA for the CDR3: TGTGCCAGCAGTTACTCGGGGACAGGGGGTTCACCCCTCCACTTT. It is translated as CASSYSGTGGSPLHF.